This T cell receptor (beta chain) was identified during a study of CD8 T cells in ankylosing spondylitis. Points from the study as a whole: Significantly higher representation of disease-linked clones was reported for matched ankylosing spondylitis synovial fluid. Existing reports had already noted some motif variants in reactive arthritis synovial fluid and blood.

V was shortened by 4 bases and J by 0 bases, with 8 bases between the two germline ends. Germline V CDR1 and CDR2: SQVTM, ANQGSEA. The CDR3 consists of 13 residues. 5'-RACE, quantitative and with molecular barcodes, yielded the TCR beta libraries. TCRdb processed the 5' RACE reads anew with MiXCR; each CDR3 protein has one entry. This table holds tens of thousands of distinct CDR3 sequences, about 30% found once. Concerning this clonotype itself: Antigen specificity is unknown.

Source material: synovial fluid, either unsorted or a sorted T cell fraction (not recorded which). The chain links TRBV29-1 to TRBJ2-3; D is perhaps TRBD1 (6 bases). The sequence was obtained from a male donor with ankylosing spondylitis. The CDR3 sequence is CSVVTGSTDTQYF. The DNA of the CDR3 is TGCAGCGTTGTAACAGGGAGCACAGATACGCAGTATTTT.